This T cell receptor (beta chain) was sequenced during a study of blood T cell repertoires in COVID-19. Study in general: The cDNA or gDNA used as material had been derived from T cells, B-cell-depleted T cells, or PBMCs.

There are 16 residues in the CDR3. The germline gives CDR1 MGHDK, CDR2 SYGVNS. The V segment lost 5 bases and the J segment 5 bases; nucleotides outside the gene matches: 11. This table comes from immunoSEQ multiplex PCR, and its TCRdb copy is limited to in-frame clones, with some not included. The sample lists approximately 300,000 clones; 65% to 85% were seen once. V gene TRBV25-1 combines with J gene TRBJ2-1; 8 bases agree with TRBD2. The specimen sequenced was peripheral blood. This clonotype originated in a woman aged 45-65 years with acute or convalescent COVID-19. Here the CDR3 DNA reads TGTGCCAGCAGTCCTCTAGACGGGGGGGCCCACAATGAGCAGTTCTTC. This gives the protein CASSPLDGGAHNEQFF.